What follows describes a single TCR beta chain. The source of the sample is a study of identical twins. The ends were cut back, 6 bases at V and 10 bases at J, with 19 bases in the middle. Germline V gene sequence: CDR1 SGHTA, CDR2 FQGNSA. The CDR3 has 14 amino acids. TCRdb fed the 5' RACE reads into MiXCR, producing one record per CDR3 protein. The sample carries 520,000 or so distinct CDR3 sequences, approximately 22% recorded once. The same sample was also used in a study of T cells expressing NK-cell markers.

This TCR was sampled from a woman younger than 30 in good health. This chain connects TRBV7-2 to TRBJ2-1; D perhaps matches TRBD1 (6 bases). The sequencing sample was made of CD4+ T cells sorted from blood. The CDR3 nucleotides are TGTGCCAGCAGGCCGGGACAAGGGGGACGGGAGCAGTTCTTC. It codes for CASRPGQGGREQFF. The complete variable domain, with remaining parts taken from reference TRBV7-2 and TRBJ2-1, reads GAGVSQSPSNKVTEKGKDVELRCDPISGHTALYWYRQSLGQGLEFLIYFQGNSAPDKSGLPSDRFSAERTGGSVSTLTIQRTQQEDSAVYLCASRPGQGGREQFFGPGTRLTVL.